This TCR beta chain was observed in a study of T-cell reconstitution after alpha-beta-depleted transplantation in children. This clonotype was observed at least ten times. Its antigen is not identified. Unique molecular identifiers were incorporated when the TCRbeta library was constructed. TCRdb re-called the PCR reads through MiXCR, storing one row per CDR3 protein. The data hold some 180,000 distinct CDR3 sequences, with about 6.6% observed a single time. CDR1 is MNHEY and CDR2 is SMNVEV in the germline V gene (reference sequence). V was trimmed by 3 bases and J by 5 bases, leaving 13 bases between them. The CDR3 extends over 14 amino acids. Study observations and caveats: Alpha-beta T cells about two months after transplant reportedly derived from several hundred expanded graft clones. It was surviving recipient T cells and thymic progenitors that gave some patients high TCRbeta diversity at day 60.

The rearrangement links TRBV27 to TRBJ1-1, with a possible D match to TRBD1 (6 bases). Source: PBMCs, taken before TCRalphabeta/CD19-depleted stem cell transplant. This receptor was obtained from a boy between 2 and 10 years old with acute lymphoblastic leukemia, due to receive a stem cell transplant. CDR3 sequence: CASSFTGIGTEAFF. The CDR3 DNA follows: TGTGCCAGCAGTTTTACAGGGATAGGGACTGAAGCTTTCTTT.